These 17 T cell receptor beta chains came from one sample sequenced in a study of blood T cell repertoires in COVID-19. Clones were sequenced by immunoSEQ multiplex PCR, and TCRdb holds only the in-frame ones, with some missing. The sample shows 240,000 or so clones, over 65% of them seen only once. Sequenced input: peripheral blood. All receptors come from a woman over 75 with acute or convalescent COVID-19.

The CDR3 protein is CASSQGVGRAATTEAFF. CDR3 bases: TGTGCCAGCAGCCAAGGGGTCGGCAGGGCTGCGACCACTGAAGCTTTCTTT. The chain combines TRBV3-1 (or the pseudogene TRBV3-2) with TRBJ1-1, with TRBD1 as a possible D gene (5 bases). The CDR3 covers 17 residues. Germline V gives CDR1 LGHDT, CDR2 YNNKEL (reference sequence). V lost 1 base and J lost 4, with 19 bases in between.

The rearrangement joins TRBV13 to TRBJ2-5; 7 nucleotides agree with TRBD2. Trimming cost V 5 bases and J 2 bases; bases outside gene matches: 14. CDR1 is PRHDT, CDR2 FYEKMQ, per germline (reference sequence). This CDR3 has 17 residues. Written as DNA, the CDR3 is TGTGCCAGCAGCCCAACCGGAGTACCAGCGGGGCAAGAGACCCAGTACTTC. Amino acids: CASSPTGVPAGQETQYF.

This clone was found once. The chain links TRBV30 to TRBJ2-3, with 13 bases lining up with TRBD2. CDR1 is GTSNPN and CDR2 is SVGIG in the germline V gene (reference sequence). This CDR3 region has 15 residues. J gave up 4 bases and V 4 bases, and 5 bases lay outside the gene matches. In DNA, the CDR3 is TGTGCCTGGAACGGACTAGCGGGAGTTTCAGATACGCAGTATTTT. Amino acid sequence: CAWNGLAGVSDTQYF.

CDR3 in DNA: TGCGCCAGCAGCTCCACACAGCGGGATAAAGAGACCCAGTACTTC. Amino acid sequence: CASSSTQRDKETQYF. The chain combines TRBV5-1 with TRBJ2-5; 7 nucleotides agree with TRBD2. Germline V gene data show CDR1 as SGHRS and CDR2 as YFSETQ. V lost 3 bases, J lost 3 bases, and 8 bases stayed unmatched. This CDR3 has 15 residues.

This clone has more than one count but fewer than ten. The chain combines TRBV6-1 with TRBJ1-6; 8 bases align to TRBD1. V trimming: 2 bases; J trimming: 10 bases; junction bases outside the gene matches: 7. Germline V gene data show CDR1 as MNHNS and CDR2 as SASEGT. The length of the CDR3 is 15 residues. The DNA for the CDR3 is TGTGCCAGCAGTGAACTACAGGGGGTCGTCTCACCCCTCCACTTT. It codes for CASSELQGVVSPLHF.

V gene TRBV28 combines with J gene TRBJ2-6, with 12 bases fitting TRBD1. The V and J ends lost 6 bases and 1 base, in that order; junction bases with no gene match: 4. The CDR3 has 17 residues. Per germline, CDR1 MDHEN and CDR2 SYDVKM. DNA of the CDR3: TGTGCCAGCAGACCGGGACAGGGGGCTTCTGGGGCCAACGTCCTGACTTTC. This gives the protein CASRPGQGASGANVLTF.

The V call is TRBV6-2 or TRBV6-3, the J call TRBJ2-7; the match to TRBD1 covers 9 bases. The junction had 8 bases not matched to a gene; V was cut back by 5 bases and J by 3 bases. Germline lookup yields CDR1 MNHEY and CDR2 SVGEGT. The CDR3 covers 15 residues. Written as DNA, the CDR3 is TGTGCCAGCAGTGATGCCGGGACAGGGTTCTACGAGCAGTACTTC. Amino acids: CASSDAGTGFYEQYF.

V and J are TRBV19 and TRBJ1-2; D is uncertain. This CDR3 spans 13 amino acids. Trimming took 5 bases from V and 5 from J, leaving 12 bases between them. The germline V gene has CDR1 LNHDA and CDR2 SQIVND (reference sequence). CDR3 loop: CASSRKQSYGYTF. The CDR3 DNA reads TGTGCCAGTAGTCGAAAACAGAGTTATGGCTACACCTTC. The full variable domain, in which reference TRBV19 and TRBJ1-2 provide the parts outside the CDR3, is DGGITQSPKYLFRKEGQNVTLSCEQNLNHDAMYWYRQDPGQGLRLIYYSQIVNDFQKGDIAEGYSVSREKKESFPLTVTSAQKNPTAFYLCASSRKQSYGYTFGSGTRLTVV.

This chain joins TRBV5-4 and TRBJ1-3, with D possibly matching TRBD1 (5 bases). V lost 2 bases and J 0 bases, leaving 9 bases between the germline ends. The CDR3 runs 15 residues. Looked up from germline, CDR1 is SGHNT and CDR2 is YYREEE (reference sequence). The CDR3 DNA reads as TGTGCCAGCAGCTTTCAGGGTCTCTCTGGAAACACCATATATTTT. Translated: CASSFQGLSGNTIYF.

Worth noting for this clone: Relative to the germline gene, one junction end is altered; a read error may explain this. The chain employs TRBV5-6 and TRBJ1-2; D might be TRBD1 (6 bases). Germline lookup yields CDR1 SGHDT and CDR2 YYEEEE. The CDR3 loop spans 14 amino acids. Here the CDR3 DNA reads TGTGCCAGCAGCTGGGGCTGGGACAATCCTTTTAGGGCCTTC. Residues: CASSWGWDNPFRAF.

CDR3 sequence (DNA): TGCGCCAGCAGCTTGGCCGGGACAGGTCCCTACGAGCAGTACTTC. It translates to CASSLAGTGPYEQYF. The J gene is TRBJ2-7, the V gene TRBV5-1, with 8 bases matching TRBD1. After removal of 0 bases from V and 2 bases from J, the junction contained 4 bases not matched to a gene. The CDR3 loop spans 15 amino acids. Germline CDR1 and CDR2: SGHRS and YFSETQ.

The J gene is TRBJ2-7, the V gene TRBV19; D perhaps matches TRBD1 (6 bases). This CDR3 contains 16 residues. V lost 6 bases, J lost 4 bases, and 22 bases lay in between. Per germline, CDR1 LNHDA and CDR2 SQIVND (reference sequence). CDR3 residues: CASSRFSQGSSYEQYF. In nucleotides, the CDR3 is TGTGCCAGTAGCCGCTTCTCCCAGGGGAGCTCTTACGAGCAGTACTTC.

The chain has TRBV3-1 (or the pseudogene TRBV3-2) and TRBJ2-7; no reliable D call. CDR1 is LGHDT and CDR2 is YNNKEL in the germline V gene (reference sequence). V lost 3 bases to trimming and J lost 3 bases, with 9 bases between them. The length of the CDR3 is 13 residues. The CDR3: CASSHLGNYEQYF. In nucleotides, the CDR3 is TGTGCCAGCAGCCATCTAGGAAACTACGAGCAGTACTTC.

A few counts support this clone. The chain is built from TRBV9 and TRBJ2-3, with TRBD2 matching 8 bases. V lost 0 bases and J lost 1; bases outside the gene matches: 4. This CDR3 is built from 16 residues. Germline-derived CDR1 and CDR2 are SGDLS and YYNGEE. CDR3 loop: CASSVVAGTRTDTQYF. The CDR3 region has the DNA TGTGCCAGCAGCGTAGTAGCGGGGACCCGCACAGATACGCAGTATTTT.

V and J are TRBV9 and TRBJ1-2, with a tentative D call TRBD1 (5 bases). The CDR3 is 14 residues long. The ends were cut back, 0 bases at V and 6 bases at J, with 12 bases in the middle. Germline CDR1 SGDLS, CDR2 YYNGEE. CDR3 amino acids: CASSVVAGNNGYTF. DNA for the CDR3: TGTGCCAGCAGCGTAGTGGCAGGGAACAATGGCTACACCTTC.

This CDR3 is CASSRGGDLTDTQYF. As DNA, the CDR3 is TGTGCCAGTAGTAGAGGGGGGGACCTCACAGATACGCAGTATTTT. The chain uses TRBV19 and TRBJ2-3; D perhaps matches TRBD2 (7 bases). The V gene's germline CDR1 is LNHDA and CDR2 SQIVND (reference sequence). CDR3 length: 15 residues. V was cut by 4 bases and J by 2 bases, with 13 bases left in between. Full variable domain (outside the CDR3, taken from reference TRBV19 and TRBJ2-3): DGGITQSPKYLFRKEGQNVTLSCEQNLNHDAMYWYRQDPGQGLRLIYYSQIVNDFQKGDIAEGYSVSREKKESFPLTVTSAQKNPTAFYLCASSRGGDLTDTQYFGPGTRLTVL.

J is TRBJ1-2 and V is TRBV6-2 or TRBV6-3; possible D gene TRBD1, 5 bases. This CDR3 contains 14 residues. The V end was cut by 2 bases, the J end by 8 bases, with 15 bases between. CDR1 is MNHEY, CDR2 SVGEGT, per germline. As DNA, the CDR3 is TGTGCCAGCAGTTACGGTCCGGGGGGGGTCGGCTACACCTTC. Amino acids: CASSYGPGGVGYTF.